The 24 T cell receptor beta chains below all came from one sample that was sequenced in a study of vaccination and CD4 T cells after COVID-19. Indicated treatment: roughly 10-day PBMC culture with coronavirus spike peptide pools or control peptides (ViraFEST assay). Cultured CD4+ T cell DNA underwent sequencing with the Oncomine TCR Beta short-read assay. A single record per CDR3 protein comes from TCRdb applying MiXCR to the PCR reads. Here the sample spans around 15,000 distinct CDR3 sequences, roughly 66% being singletons. These receptors have no identified antigens. Source material: CD4+ T cells from blood, cultured in vitro. Receptor source: a human donor who had recovered from COVID-19.

This clonotype was recorded once. The chain carries TRBV10-3 and TRBJ2-2, with 12 bases matching TRBD2. Per the germline V gene, CDR1 is ENHRY and CDR2 is SYGVKD. The CDR3 spans 16 residues. V lost 6 bases and J lost 3; bases outside the gene matches: 5. CDR3 region: CAIRTSGSWDTGELFF. CDR3 bases: TGTGCCATCAGGACTAGCGGGAGTTGGGACACCGGGGAGCTGTTTTTT.

This clonotype was picked up a small number of times. The chain couples TRBV5-1 to TRBJ2-3; D unclear. V shed 2 bases and J shed 2 bases, with 12 bases lying between them. CDR1 and CDR2 from the germline V gene are SGHRS and YFSETQ. CDR3 length: 15 amino acids. The CDR3 DNA reads as TGCGCCAGCAGCTTCCAGAGTTCGCCCACAGATACGCAGTATTTT. It codes for CASSFQSSPTDTQYF.

The rearrangement uses TRBV12-3 or TRBV12-4 and TRBJ2-7; TRBD1 agrees at 8 bases. With V trimmed by 10 bases and J by 1 base, 6 bases remained unmatched. The CDR3 extends over 13 amino acids. CDR3 region: CATKTGASYEQYF. CDR3 nucleotides: TGTGCCACCAAGACAGGGGCGTCCTACGAGCAGTACTTC.

The rearrangement joins TRBV10-3 to TRBJ2-3, with D unclear. The CDR3 contains 16 residues. Trimming removed 3 bases from V and 0 bases from J, with 13 bases in between. The germline gives CDR1 ENHRY, CDR2 SYGVKD. For the CDR3, the DNA is TGTGCCATCAGTGAAAGAGGCGGAACTAGCACAGATACGCAGTATTTT. The encoded protein is CAISERGGTSTDTQYF.

V and J are TRBV7-9 and TRBJ1-1, with a weak D call TRBD1 (5 bases). From germline, CDR1 is SEHNR and CDR2 FQNEAQ (reference sequence). This CDR3 spans 13 amino acids. Trimming cost V 10 bases and J 1 base, with 13 bases left between them. DNA for the CDR3: TGTGCCATCCGAGGGGCACCGAACACTGAAGCTTTCTTT. Translating gives CAIRGAPNTEAFF. Filled out from reference TRBV7-9 and TRBJ1-1, the complete variable domain reads DTGVSQNPRHKITKRGQNVTFRCDPISEHNRLYWYRQTLGQGPEFLTYFQNEAQLEKSRLLSDRFSAERPKGSFSTLEIQRTEQGDSAMYLCAIRGAPNTEAFFGQGTRLTVV.

The J gene is TRBJ2-2, the V gene TRBV7-2; 14 bases map to TRBD2. From germline, CDR1 is SGHTA and CDR2 FQGNSA. The CDR3 spans 16 residues. J gave up 8 bases and V 4 bases, and 6 bases lay outside the gene matches. Written as DNA, the CDR3 is TGTGCCAGCAGCTCCGGACTAGCGGGAGGCCCGGGGGAGCTGTTTTTT. Translation gives CASSSGLAGGPGELFF.

This clonotype was observed a handful of times. V and J are TRBV7-2 and TRBJ1-2, with D possibly matching TRBD1 (5 bases). CDR3 length equals 13 residues. The V and J ends lost 3 bases and 2 bases respectively, with 7 bases between them. CDR1 and CDR2 from the germline V gene are SGHTA and FQGNSA. The CDR3 loop reads CASSFDSNYGYTF. The CDR3 nucleotides read TGTGCCAGCAGCTTCGACAGCAACTATGGCTACACCTTC.

The CDR3 DNA sequence: TGTGCCAGCAGCCAAATAGCCCTATCCTACGAGCAGTACTTC. Its translation is CASSQIALSYEQYF. The chain employs TRBV3-1 and TRBJ2-7; D unclear. The V end was cut by 2 bases, the J end by 1 base, with 9 bases between. Germline CDR1 reads LGHDT; CDR2 reads YNNKEL (reference sequence). The CDR3 consists of 14 residues.

This chain uses TRBV7-9 with TRBJ2-5; possible D gene TRBD1, 6 bases. Germline CDR1 SEHNR, CDR2 FQNEAQ (reference sequence). Deletions cut 8 bases from V and 4 bases from J, with 14 bases between. The CDR3 totals 13 residues. In DNA form, the CDR3 reads TGTGCCAGCGGCAGGGGCAGGGGAGAGACCCAGTACTTC. As protein: CASGRGRGETQYF.

Details on this clonotype: One end of the junction does not line up with germline, which may come from a read error. The chain recombines TRBV6-1 with TRBJ1-2, with 7 bases matching TRBD1. Per the germline V gene, CDR1 is MNHNS and CDR2 is SASEGT. The length of the CDR3 is 14 residues. CDR3 in amino acids: CASSLTGIHYGYTF. The CDR3 DNA is TGTGCCAGCAGCTTGACAGGGATCCACTACGGCTACACCTTC.

The sample holds one count of this clonotype. The V gene is TRBV18, the J gene TRBJ2-7; no definite D call. Looked up from germline, CDR1 is KGHSH and CDR2 is LQKENI. The germline V and J ends were trimmed by 3 bases and 2 bases, with 11 bases remaining between them. The CDR3 has 14 residues. CDR3 region: CASSPSNTPYEQYF. The CDR3 DNA follows: TGTGCCAGCTCACCGTCCAACACCCCCTACGAGCAGTACTTC.

J is TRBJ2-7 and V is TRBV19; 9 nucleotides match TRBD1. The CDR3 is made up of 13 amino acids. The J segment lost 6 bases and the V segment lost 4 bases, leaving 4 bases of the junction unmatched. Germline-derived CDR1 and CDR2 are LNHDA and SQIVND (reference sequence). The CDR3 DNA reads TGTGCCAGTAGTACCGGACAGGGGTCCGAGCAGTACTTC. It is translated as CASSTGQGSEQYF.

The gene calls are TRBV20-1 and TRBJ1-5; D call uncertain. The V and J ends lost 8 bases and 5 bases respectively, with 13 bases between them. The CDR3 totals 12 residues. Germline CDR1 DFQATT, CDR2 SNEGSKA (reference sequence). The CDR3 DNA sequence: TGCAGTACCAACCAGGCCGATCAGCCCCAGCATTTT. It is translated as CSTNQADQPQHF.

The chain carries TRBV6-2 or TRBV6-3 and TRBJ2-5, with 10 bases aligning to TRBD1. Per germline, CDR1 MNHEY and CDR2 SVGEGT. This CDR3 has 18 amino acids. With 2 bases clipped from V and 0 bases from J, the junction kept 9 bases outside the gene matches. Written as DNA, the CDR3 is TGTGCCAGCAGTTACCCTCCGGGACAGGGGACGTACCAAGAGACCCAGTACTTC. Amino acid sequence: CASSYPPGQGTYQETQYF.

The count of this clonotype is one. The chain recombines TRBV10-1 with TRBJ2-3; D is unresolved. Trimming removed 4 bases from V and 2 bases from J, with 13 bases in between. Looked up from germline, CDR1 is WNHNN and CDR2 is SYGVQD (reference sequence). The CDR3 runs 15 residues. The CDR3 sequence: CASSVGDDLTDTQYF. CDR3 coding DNA: TGCGCCAGCAGTGTTGGAGACGACCTCACAGATACGCAGTATTTT.

The chain carries TRBV10-2 and TRBJ2-5, with D tentatively TRBD1 (6 bases). The CDR3 contains 14 residues. V was pared by 0 bases and J by 5 bases, with 10 bases between. From germline, CDR1 is WSHSY and CDR2 SAAADI. The CDR3 region has the DNA TGCGCCAGCAGTGAGTCGATCGACAGGGAGACCCAGTACTTC. Amino acid sequence: CASSESIDRETQYF.

This clonotype was counted only a few times. The chain links TRBV5-1 to TRBJ2-7; 7 nucleotides line up with TRBD1. Germline trimming cut 3 bases from V and 2 bases from J; bases unmatched to any gene: 8. The CDR3 loop spans 15 amino acids. CDR1 SGHRS and CDR2 YFSETQ come from the germline V gene. CDR3 in amino acids: CASSWGQPRTYEQYF. The CDR3 DNA follows: TGCGCCAGCAGCTGGGGACAGCCTAGAACCTACGAGCAGTACTTC. Variable domain in full (rest from reference TRBV5-1 and TRBJ2-7): KAGVTQTPRYLIKTRGQQVTLSCSPISGHRSVSWYQQTPGQGLQFLFEYFSETQRNKGNFPGRFSGRQFSNSRSEMNVSTLELGDSALYLCASSWGQPRTYEQYFGPGTRLTVT.

The J gene is TRBJ1-6, the V gene TRBV28; tentative D call: TRBD1 (5 bases). V shed 1 base and J shed 9 bases, with 10 bases lying between them. The germline gives CDR1 MDHEN, CDR2 SYDVKM. The CDR3 covers 14 residues. The CDR3 sequence is CASSLLQGASPLHF. Here the CDR3 DNA reads TGTGCCAGCAGTTTATTGCAGGGCGCTTCACCCCTCCACTTT.

This clonotype appeared a few times. V is TRBV5-8 and J is TRBJ1-1; D uncertain. Germline loops: CDR1 SGHTS, CDR2 YDEGEE. The germline V and J ends were trimmed by 2 bases and 1 base, with 3 bases remaining between them. This CDR3 has 12 amino acids. As DNA, the CDR3 is TGTGCCAGCAGCTTTGGGAACACTGAAGCTTTCTTT. Translated, it gives CASSFGNTEAFF. Complete variable domain (other parts from reference TRBV5-8 and TRBJ1-1): EAGVTQSPTHLIKTRGQQATLRCSPISGHTSVYWYQQALGLGLQFLLWYDEGEERNRGNFPPRFSGRQFPNYSSELNVNALELEDSALYLCASSFGNTEAFFGQGTRLTVV.

V and J are TRBV19 and TRBJ1-3; TRBD1 matches 7 bases. The V gene end was trimmed by 7 bases and the J gene end by 2 bases; junction bases not matched to a gene: 14. The CDR3 covers 17 residues. The germline gives CDR1 LNHDA, CDR2 SQIVND (reference sequence). The CDR3 DNA is TGTGCCAGTAATTGGGTCAGGGGGGCAGCCACTGGAAACACCATATATTTT. Its protein is CASNWVRGAATGNTIYF.

The chain combines TRBV20-1 with TRBJ2-7, with TRBD1 as a possible D gene (6 bases). With 3 bases removed from V and 4 bases from J, the gap between germline ends came to 16 bases. The germline V gene has CDR1 DFQATT and CDR2 SNEGSKA (reference sequence). The CDR3 has 14 residues. The CDR3 DNA is TGCAGTGCTAGTCGGTACAGGGAAGGGTACGAGCAGTACTTC. Protein product: CSASRYREGYEQYF.

The chain uses TRBV11-3 and TRBJ1-2, with D unclear. The V and J ends lost 4 bases and 8 bases respectively, with 17 bases between them. CDR1 SGHNT and CDR2 YENEEA come from the germline V gene. This CDR3 is 14 amino acids long. The DNA for the CDR3 is TGTGCCAGCAGCTGGGGAGCGTCCAACCGAGGCTACACCTTC. This codes for CASSWGASNRGYTF. Full variable domain (outside the CDR3, taken from reference TRBV11-3 and TRBJ1-2): EAGVVQSPRYKIIEKKQPVAFWCNPISGHNTLYWYLQNLGQGPELLIRYENEEAVDDSQLPKDRFSAERLKGVDSTLKIQPAELGDSAVYLCASSWGASNRGYTFGSGTRLTVV.

V is TRBV27 and J is TRBJ2-3, with 9 bases that match TRBD1. The CDR3 has 16 amino acids. V lost 8 bases and J lost 2; bases outside the gene matches: 11. Germline-derived CDR1 and CDR2 are MNHEY and SMNVEV (reference sequence). CDR3: CASPRIGTGPTDTQYF. Written as DNA, the CDR3 is TGTGCCAGCCCAAGGATTGGGACAGGGCCCACAGATACGCAGTATTTT.

The rearrangement joins TRBV6-5 to TRBJ1-1; D remains ambiguous. This CDR3 contains 15 residues. Between the trimmed V and J ends, which lost 2 bases and 2 bases, there was a span of 12 bases. Germline CDR1 MNHEY, CDR2 SVGAGI. CDR3 bases: TGTGCCAGCAGTTACGAGCGCGTTAGTAACACTGAAGCTTTCTTT. This gives the protein CASSYERVSNTEAFF.